In its sample, the clone carrying this T cell receptor beta chain was seen a few times. Its antigen is currently unknown. The library protocol tagged individual cDNA molecules with unique molecular identifiers. TCRdb re-derived calls from the 5' RACE reads in MiXCR, one entry per CDR3 protein. The sample shows approximately 73,000 distinct CDR3 sequences, 9.5% to 15% of them seen only once. This specimen belongs to a study of early T cells in non-severe SARS-CoV-2 infection. For the study at large: Chains stayed unpaired after sequencing of bulk RNA from unsorted whole blood. Whole-study findings and limits: Anti-spike CD8 responses were favored in VDJdb matching, and private and CD4 specificities were missed.

The CDR3 consists of 14 residues. J lost 7 bases, V lost 5 bases, and 6 bases had no gene match. Germline-derived CDR1 and CDR2 are SEHNR and FQNEAQ (reference sequence). V gene TRBV7-9 combines with J gene TRBJ2-1, with TRBD2 matching 9 bases. The sequenced sample consisted of whole blood. This TCR came from an adult who was a healthcare worker with PCR-confirmed SARS-CoV-2 infection or an uninfected control (not recorded which). The CDR3 here is CASSPGTSKNEQFF. The DNA for the CDR3 is TGTGCCAGCAGCCCCGGGACTAGCAAGAATGAGCAGTTCTTC.